Listed below are T cell receptor beta chains from one sample, sequenced in a study of T-cell reconstitution after alpha-beta-depleted transplantation in children. TCRdb processed the PCR reads anew with MiXCR; each CDR3 protein has one entry. The sample has about 600,000 distinct CDR3 sequences; 10% to 15% are singletons. Sequencing used PBMCs, mostly from graft donor cells, obtained 360 days after TCRalphabeta/CD19-depleted stem cell transplant. These receptors came from a male patient younger than 18 who had a stem cell transplant for acute myeloid leukemia, so the T cells may come from the graft donor. The CDR3 runs from the conserved cysteine through the conserved F or W. The D gene is left open where the match is weak. Some rows mark clone size as missing; the rest say once, few, many or name a class of expanded clone.

clone_size v_call d_call cdr3_aa
few TRBV28 NA CASIISSGALYNEQFF
NA TRBV10-3 NA CAISAGGRGRFGDEQFF
NA TRBV13 NA CASSLAGTPYF
NA TRBV7-2 NA CASSLERSGPQHF
NA TRBV12-3/TRBV12-4 TRBD2 CASSGTSGRAHGELFF
NA TRBV20-1 NA CSAHFMSRANTEAFF
NA TRBV5-1 TRBD2 CASSLGLAGGPHNEQFF
many TRBV5-1 NA CASSLGTSRLEQYF
NA TRBV29-1 NA CSVEGRNSLGTGELFF
few TRBV20-1 TRBD1 CSAYYRGETQYF
NA TRBV19 NA CATLDSLSNQPQHF
NA TRBV28 TRBD1 CASSPVGQKRYF
NA TRBV7-2 TRBD1 CASSLDGTGNQPQHF
few TRBV19 NA CASRPRSSYEQYF
few TRBV6-2/TRBV6-3 NA CASSPRLGQETQYF
few TRBV7-2 NA CASGQGYGTQYF
few TRBV30 NA CAWSALVNEQFF
few TRBV20-1 NA CSAIPDATYEQYF
NA TRBV29-1 NA CSCPAQETQYF
many TRBV28 NA CASSRPSVYVKNTEAFF
NA TRBV5-1 TRBD1 CASSPLDRDTDTQYF
NA TRBV3-1 TRBD2 CASSQREGFSYNEQFF